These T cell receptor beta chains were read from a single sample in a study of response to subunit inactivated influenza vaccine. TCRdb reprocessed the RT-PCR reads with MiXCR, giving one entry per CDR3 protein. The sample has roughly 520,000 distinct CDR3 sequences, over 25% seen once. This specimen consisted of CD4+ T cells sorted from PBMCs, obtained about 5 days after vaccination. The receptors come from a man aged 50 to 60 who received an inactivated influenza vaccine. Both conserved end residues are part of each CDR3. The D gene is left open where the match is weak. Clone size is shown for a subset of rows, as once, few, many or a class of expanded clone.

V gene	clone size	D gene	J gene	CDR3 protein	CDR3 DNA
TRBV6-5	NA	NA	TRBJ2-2	CASSWGPNTGELFF	TGTGCCAGCAGTTGGGGCCCGAACACCGGGGAGCTGTTTTTT
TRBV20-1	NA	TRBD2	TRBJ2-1	CSGAAGVKNEQFF	TGCAGTGGGGCGGCGGGAGTGAAGAATGAGCAGTTCTTC
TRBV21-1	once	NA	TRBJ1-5	CASSKLGQGRGNQPQHF	TGTGCCAGCAGCAAACTGGGCCAGGGAAGAGGCAATCAGCCCCAGCATTTT
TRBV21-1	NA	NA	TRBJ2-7	CASMGGSGAVSYEQYF	TGTGCCAGCATGGGTGGTAGCGGGGCCGTTTCCTACGAGCAGTACTTC
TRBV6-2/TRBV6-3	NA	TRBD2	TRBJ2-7	CASSLTGRASGEQYF	TGTGCCAGCAGTTTGACGGGGAGGGCAAGCGGCGAGCAGTACTTC
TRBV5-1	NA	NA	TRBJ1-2	CASSLTPSGLNYGYTF	TGCGCCAGCAGCTTGACTCCGTCCGGGCTTAACTATGGCTACACCTTC
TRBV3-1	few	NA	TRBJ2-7	CASSQGGLNEQYF	TGTGCCAGCAGCCAAGGTGGTCTAAACGAGCAGTACTTC
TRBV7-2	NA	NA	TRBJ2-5	CASSSRGVAEAQYF	TGTGCCAGCAGCTCTCGTGGGGTCGCAGAGGCCCAGTACTTC
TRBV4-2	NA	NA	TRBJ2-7	CASSQHFGQRVASEQYF	TGTGCCAGCAGCCAACATTTTGGCCAGCGGGTTGCGAGTGAGCAGTACTTC
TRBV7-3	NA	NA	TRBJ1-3	CASSSGGNTIYF	TGTGCCAGCAGCTCAGGTGGAAACACCATATATTTT
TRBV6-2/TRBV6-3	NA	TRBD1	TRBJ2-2	CASSLLQGVTGELFF	TGTGCCAGCAGTTTATTACAGGGGGTCACCGGGGAGCTGTTTTTT
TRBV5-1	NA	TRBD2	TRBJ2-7	CASSRDGTIPGHEQYF	TGCGCCAGCAGCCGAGACGGGACTATCCCAGGGCACGAGCAGTACTTC
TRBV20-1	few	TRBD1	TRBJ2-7	CSVNDRGGYEQYF	TGCAGTGTCAACGACAGGGGAGGATACGAGCAGTACTTC
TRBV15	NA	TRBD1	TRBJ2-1	CATSRDLDRGVNEQFF	TGTGCCACCAGCAGAGATCTGGACAGGGGTGTCAATGAGCAGTTCTTC
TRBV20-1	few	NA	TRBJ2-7	CSARVRGPSYEQYF	TGCAGTGCTAGAGTGCGTGGGCCCTCCTACGAGCAGTACTTC
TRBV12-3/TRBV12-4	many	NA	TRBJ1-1	CASSFSFRDTEAFF	TGTGCCAGCAGTTTCTCGTTCAGAGACACTGAAGCTTTCTTT
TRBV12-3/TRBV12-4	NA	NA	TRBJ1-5	CASSLVGAIGQPQHF	TGTGCCAGCAGTTTAGTCGGGGCGATTGGTCAGCCCCAGCATTTT
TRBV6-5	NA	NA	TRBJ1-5	CASSYGGHGNQPQHF	TGTGCCAGCAGTTACGGGGGGCATGGCAATCAGCCCCAGCATTTT
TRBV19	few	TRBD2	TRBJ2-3	CASKREASTDTQYF	TGTGCCAGTAAACGGGAGGCTAGCACAGATACGCAGTATTTT
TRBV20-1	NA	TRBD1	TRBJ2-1	CSAGQGLDNEQFF	TGCAGTGCTGGACAGGGGCTGGACAATGAGCAGTTCTTC
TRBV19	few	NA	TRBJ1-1	CASRTDRHTEAFF	TGTGCCAGTAGAACAGACAGGCACACTGAAGCTTTCTTT
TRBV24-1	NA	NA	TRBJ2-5	CATSDYGAVQETQYF	TGTGCCACCAGTGATTATGGTGCCGTCCAAGAGACCCAGTACTTC
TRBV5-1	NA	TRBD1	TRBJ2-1	CASSLGQGGREQFF	TGCGCCAGCAGCTTGGGACAGGGGGGGCGTGAGCAGTTCTTC
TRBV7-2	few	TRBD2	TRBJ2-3	CASSFLAGGWDTQYF	TGTGCCAGCAGCTTTCTAGCGGGAGGATGGGATACGCAGTATTTT
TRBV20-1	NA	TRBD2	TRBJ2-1	CSARGGTSGEYNEQFF	TGCAGTGCTAGAGGCGGGACTAGCGGAGAATACAATGAGCAGTTCTTC
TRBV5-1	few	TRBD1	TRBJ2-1	CASSLEDRFDNEQFF	TGCGCCAGCAGCTTGGAGGACAGGTTCGACAATGAGCAGTTCTTC
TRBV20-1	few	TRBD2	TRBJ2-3	CSARSTSLDTQYF	TGCAGTGCTAGGTCGACTAGCTTAGATACGCAGTATTTT
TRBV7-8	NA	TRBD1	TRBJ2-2	CASSLVGRTGATGELFF	TGTGCCAGCAGCTTAGTAGGCCGGACAGGGGCCACCGGGGAGCTGTTTTTT
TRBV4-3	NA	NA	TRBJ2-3	CASSLRTESDTQYF	TGCGCCAGCAGCCTCCGGACAGAATCAGATACGCAGTATTTT
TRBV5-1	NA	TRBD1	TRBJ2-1	CASSLGGTGDNEQFF	TGCGCCAGCAGCTTGGGGGGGACAGGGGACAATGAGCAGTTCTTC
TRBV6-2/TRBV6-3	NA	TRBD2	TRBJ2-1	CASTGGEVRDNEQFF	TGTGCCAGCACTGGGGGGGAGGTCCGCGACAATGAGCAGTTCTTC
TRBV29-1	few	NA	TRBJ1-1	CSVPAGGLNTEAFF	TGCAGCGTTCCGGCCGGGGGGTTGAACACTGAAGCTTTCTTT
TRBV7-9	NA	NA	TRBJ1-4	CASSPGAGPGEKLFF	TGTGCCAGCAGCCCCGGGGCAGGGCCGGGGGAAAAACTGTTTTTT
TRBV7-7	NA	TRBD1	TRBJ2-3	CASSLTDRARTDTQYF	TGTGCTAGCAGCCTAACGGACAGGGCTCGCACAGATACGCAGTATTTT
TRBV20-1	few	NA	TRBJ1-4	CSAQRDVREKLFF	TGCAGTGCTCAGAGGGATGTTCGTGAAAAACTGTTTTTT
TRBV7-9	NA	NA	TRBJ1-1	CASSLRLRGPKDTEAFF	TGTGCCAGCAGCTTAAGGCTGCGGGGGCCCAAGGACACTGAAGCTTTCTTT
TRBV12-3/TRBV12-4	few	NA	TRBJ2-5	CASSFESGRRLF	TGTGCCAGCAGTTTCGAATCTGGGCGGAGACTCTTC
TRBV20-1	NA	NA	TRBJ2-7	CSASLRTAGTYEQYF	TGCAGTGCTAGTTTAAGGACAGCGGGGACCTACGAGCAGTACTTC
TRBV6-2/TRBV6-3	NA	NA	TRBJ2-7	CASSSLQSSDWHYEQYF	TGTGCCAGCAGTTCCCTACAATCCTCCGACTGGCACTACGAGCAGTACTTC
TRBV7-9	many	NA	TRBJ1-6	CASRRSGREGSPLHF	TGTGCCAGCAGGCGAAGTGGGAGGGAAGGATCACCCCTCCACTTT
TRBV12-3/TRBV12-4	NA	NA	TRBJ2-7	CASSFGAGGGYEQYF	TGTGCCAGCAGTTTCGGGGCAGGGGGAGGGTACGAGCAGTACTTC